This T cell receptor beta chain was recorded in a study of low-dose radiotherapy and immunotherapy resistance in tumors. Study at large: Intravenous ipilimumab 1 mg/kg every six weeks was given with nivolumab 240 mg every two weeks.

Both TCRalpha and TCRbeta chains were reverse transcribed with V-gene-specific primers. The authors amplified TCRs for 15 to 25 PCR cycles with a constant-region primer and a V-primer adapter. TCRdb reanalysed the reads using MiXCR and keeps one entry per CDR3 protein. This table holds tens of thousands of distinct CDR3 sequences, 18% found once. Time point here: before trial treatment. This clonotype has a count of ten or more. The CDR3 has 17 amino acids. V shed 2 bases and J 0 bases; nucleotides not matched to a gene: 5. Germline V gene sequence: CDR1 MNHEY, CDR2 SVGEGT. V usage is TRBV6-2 or TRBV6-3 and J usage is TRBJ2-1, with 9 bases identical to TRBD2. Here the sequenced sample was PBMCs, taken before treatment. The sequence was collected from a male donor with prostate cancer. CDR3 sequence (DNA): TGTGCCAGCAGTTACGGCGGGGGGGCGAGCTCCTACAATGAGCAGTTCTTC. Protein: CASSYGGGASSYNEQFF.